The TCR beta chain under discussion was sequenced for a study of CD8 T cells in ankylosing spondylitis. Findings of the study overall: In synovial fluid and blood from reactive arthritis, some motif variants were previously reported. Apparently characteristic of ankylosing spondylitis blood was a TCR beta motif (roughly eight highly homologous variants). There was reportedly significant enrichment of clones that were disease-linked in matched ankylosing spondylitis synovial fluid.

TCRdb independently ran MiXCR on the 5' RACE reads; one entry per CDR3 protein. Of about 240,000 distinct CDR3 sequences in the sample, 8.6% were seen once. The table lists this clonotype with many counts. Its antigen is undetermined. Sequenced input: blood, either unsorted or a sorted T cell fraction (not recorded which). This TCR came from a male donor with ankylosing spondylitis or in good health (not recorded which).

DNA of the CDR3: TGTGCCAGCAGCTTTCGACTCGGCGGGGAGAACACTGAAGCTTTCTTT. The encoded protein is CASSFRLGGENTEAFF. V usage is TRBV7-2 and J usage is TRBJ1-1; D not certain. This CDR3 region has 16 residues. With 3 bases removed from V and 1 base from J, the gap between germline ends came to 15 bases. The germline CDR1 and CDR2 sequences are SGHTA and FQGNSA.